The 2 T cell receptor beta chains given below trace back to one sample, sequenced in a study of OX40 agonist ivuxolimab in advanced cancers. The table came from immunoSEQ multiplex PCR; TCRdb's copy has only in-frame clones and leaves some out. The data contain some 30,000 clones, 81% of them seen just once; the ten biggest clones take up around 20%. The specimen was CD4+ or CD8+ T cells sorted from blood, collected in a trial of the OX40 agonist ivuxolimab. Receptors were obtained from an adult with an advanced solid tumor such as melanoma, head and neck, liver or kidney cancer.

The chain links TRBV10-2 to TRBJ2-5; 12 bases line up with TRBD1. With 5 bases clipped from V and 11 bases from J, the junction kept 9 bases outside the gene matches. The CDR3 sequence is 14 residues long. The V gene's germline CDR1 is WSHSY and CDR2 SAAADI. The CDR3 protein is CASSRGQGAEEQYF. For the CDR3, the DNA is TGCGCCAGCAGTCGGGGACAGGGGGCTGAAGAGCAGTACTTC.

This clone showed up just a few times. V usage is TRBV9 and J usage is TRBJ1-6, with D tentatively TRBD1 (6 bases). Germline V gives CDR1 SGDLS, CDR2 YYNGEE. The CDR3 is made up of 17 amino acids. Deletions cut 0 bases from V and 0 bases from J, with 10 bases between. The DNA for the CDR3 is TGTGCCAGCAGCGTAGAAGGACAGAGCTCCTATAATTCACCCCTCCACTTT. Its protein product is CASSVEGQSSYNSPLHF. Full variable domain (rest looked up from reference TRBV9 and TRBJ1-6): DSGVTQTPKHLITATGQRVTLRCSPRSGDLSVYWYQQSLDQGLQFLIQYYNGEERAKGNILERFSAQQFPDLHSELNLSSLELGDSALYFCASSVEGQSSYNSPLHFGNGTRLTVT.